The 30 T cell receptor beta chains listed next were all sequenced from one sample in a study of blood T cell repertoires in COVID-19. This table comes from immunoSEQ multiplex PCR, and its TCRdb copy is limited to in-frame clones, with some not included. Here the sample spans under 300,000 clones, 81% being singletons. The sample was peripheral blood. These receptors all come from a woman aged 55-75 years with active or convalescent COVID-19.

The sample holds one count of this clone. This chain links TRBV6-5 with TRBJ2-7, with 7 nucleotides matching TRBD2. In germline, CDR1 is MNHEY, CDR2 SVGAGI. The CDR3 is 15 amino acids. V dropped 7 bases and J dropped 6; count of bases not matched to a gene: 15. CDR3 protein: CASIREAGNRGEQYF. In nucleotides, the CDR3 is TGTGCCAGCATTCGTGAAGCGGGGAACCGGGGCGAGCAGTACTTC.

The genes are TRBV5-5 and TRBJ1-4; the match to TRBD1 covers 7 bases. V dropped 4 bases and J dropped 4; count of bases not matched to a gene: 7. CDR3 length: 15 residues. The germline V gene has CDR1 SGHKS and CDR2 YYEKEE (reference sequence). CDR3 DNA sequence: TGTGCCAGCAGCGCCTTGGACAGGCTTAATGAAAAACTGTTTTTT. Translation: CASSALDRLNEKLFF. Drawing the rest from reference TRBV5-5 and TRBJ1-4, the complete variable domain is DAGVTQSPTHLIKTRGQQVTLRCSPISGHKSVSWYQQVLGQGPQFIFQYYEKEERGRGNFPDRFSARQFPNYSSELNVNALLLGDSALYLCASSALDRLNEKLFFGSGTQLSVL.

CDR3 sequence (DNA): TGTGCCAGCAGTCCGACAGCCAGTAACTATGGCTACACCTTC. Its translation is CASSPTASNYGYTF. The chain links TRBV27 to TRBJ1-2, with a tentative D call TRBD1 (5 bases). V was trimmed by 5 bases and J by 1 base, leaving 11 bases between them. This CDR3 has 14 residues. Germline loops: CDR1 MNHEY, CDR2 SMNVEV (reference sequence).

J is TRBJ1-4 and V is TRBV27, with D hard to call. Trimming stripped 4 bases from V and 4 bases from J, with 19 bases between. This CDR3 is built from 17 residues. Looked up from germline, CDR1 is MNHEY and CDR2 is SMNVEV (reference sequence). The CDR3 DNA sequence: TGTGCCAGCAGTTGGGGAAGACCCTCAACTAGTAATGAAAAACTGTTTTTT. It is translated as CASSWGRPSTSNEKLFF.

The chain carries TRBV15 and TRBJ1-5, with 7 bases lining up with TRBD1. This CDR3 is built from 15 residues. With V trimmed by 2 bases and J by 5 bases, 6 bases remained unmatched. Looked up from germline, CDR1 is LNHNV and CDR2 is YYDKDF (reference sequence). The CDR3 is CATSRYTGVHQPQHF. The CDR3 DNA reads as TGTGCCACCAGCAGATATACAGGGGTGCATCAGCCCCAGCATTTT.

The CDR3 is CSAPPPGQNYGYTF. The CDR3 region has the DNA TGCAGCGCTCCCCCACCGGGACAGAACTATGGCTACACCTTC. The chain combines TRBV29-1 with TRBJ1-2, with TRBD1 matching 7 bases. Trimming took 7 bases from V and 2 from J; bases not matched to a gene: 10. The CDR3 is 14 amino acids. CDR1 is SQVTM, CDR2 ANQGSEA, per germline.

V gene TRBV12-3 or TRBV12-4 combines with J gene TRBJ2-3; the match to TRBD2 covers 7 bases. The CDR3 contains 11 residues. V lost 6 bases to trimming and J lost 10 bases; unmatched junction nucleotides: 4. CDR3 amino acids: CASSSRGAQYF. The CDR3 coding sequence is TGTGCCAGCAGCTCTCGGGGGGCGCAGTATTTT.

The rearrangement links TRBV19 to TRBJ2-1; D perhaps matches TRBD2 (6 bases). Trimming removed 10 bases at V and 12 bases at J, with 13 bases between. CDR1 and CDR2 from the germline V gene are LNHDA and SQIVND (reference sequence). CDR3 length equals 10 residues. The CDR3 reads CATGTLRQFF. The CDR3 DNA sequence: TGTGCCACGGGGACTCTGAGGCAGTTCTTC.

The chain joins TRBV18 to TRBJ2-5, with D possibly matching TRBD1 (6 bases). The CDR3 extends over 13 amino acids. Trimming left V 4 bases short and J 2 bases short, with 8 bases between. The germline V gene encodes CDR1 KGHSH and CDR2 LQKENI. The CDR3 is CASSLGQQETQYF. The CDR3 coding sequence is TGTGCCAGCTCACTCGGACAGCAAGAGACCCAGTACTTC.

This chain connects TRBV11-2 to TRBJ2-7; 12 bases map to TRBD1. The CDR3 sequence is 16 residues long. Trimming at V came to 2 bases and at J to 6 bases, leaving 8 bases not matched to a gene. Germline assignment: CDR1 SGHAT and CDR2 FQNNGV. The CDR3 protein is CASSLMVGQGATEQYF. As DNA, the CDR3 is TGTGCCAGCAGCTTAATGGTGGGACAGGGGGCGACCGAGCAGTACTTC.

Worth noting for this clone: The same CDR3 can be traced to other DNA sequences in this sample. The chain employs TRBV18 and TRBJ2-5, with D maybe TRBD2 (7 bases). There are 15 residues in the CDR3. Germline CDR1 is KGHSH and CDR2 is LQKENI. V lost 2 bases and J lost 1, with 11 bases in between. CDR3 protein: CASSPLRGGQETQYF. CDR3 nucleotides: TGTGCCAGCTCACCATTGAGGGGGGGCCAAGAGACCCAGTACTTC.

The rearrangement links TRBV12-5 to TRBJ1-4, with 8 bases lining up with TRBD1. Trimming took 9 bases from V and 0 from J; bases not matched to a gene: 6. The CDR3 spans 15 residues. Germline loops: CDR1 LGHNT, CDR2 FRNRAP. The CDR3 protein is CASSTGAATNEKLFF. CDR3 sequence (DNA): TGTGCTAGCTCGACAGGGGCTGCAACTAATGAAAAACTGTTTTTT. The full variable domain, with the rest looked up from reference TRBV12-5 and TRBJ1-4, is DARVTQTPRHKVTEMGQEVTMRCQPILGHNTVFWYRQTMMQGLELLAYFRNRAPLDDSGMPKDRFSAEMPDATLATLKIQPSEPRDSAVYFCASSTGAATNEKLFFGSGTQLSVL.

The rearrangement uses TRBV11-2 and TRBJ1-2; 8 nucleotides line up with TRBD1. Trimming took 5 bases from V and 4 from J; bases not matched to a gene: 18. The CDR3 covers 18 residues. Per germline, CDR1 SGHAT and CDR2 FQNNGV. The CDR3 loop is CASSGRRAGGVPTYGYTF. The CDR3 DNA follows: TGTGCCAGCAGCGGCCGAAGGGCAGGGGGCGTACCCACCTATGGCTACACCTTC.

The chain joins TRBV10-3 to TRBJ1-1; possibly TRBD1 for D (6 bases). Germline CDR1 reads ENHRY; CDR2 reads SYGVKD. The CDR3 has 13 amino acids. V lost 3 bases to trimming and J lost 6 bases, with 11 bases between them. CDR3 in amino acids: CAISESRGPEAFF. For the CDR3, the DNA is TGTGCCATCAGTGAAAGCAGGGGCCCTGAAGCTTTCTTT.

The V and J genes are TRBV19 and TRBJ1-1; tentative D call: TRBD1 (5 bases). V dropped 4 bases and J dropped 5 bases, with 11 bases sitting between them. The CDR3 spans 13 residues. Germline values: CDR1 LNHDA, CDR2 SQIVND (reference sequence). In DNA form, the CDR3 reads TGTGCCAGTAGTAAGAGACAGACAACTGAAGCTTTCTTT. Its protein is CASSKRQTTEAFF.

This chain links TRBV3-1 (or the pseudogene TRBV3-2) with TRBJ2-6; D not resolved. This CDR3 region has 18 residues. Per germline, CDR1 LGHDT and CDR2 YNNKEL (reference sequence). Trimming pared 0 bases from V and 0 bases from J, leaving 12 bases between. Here the CDR3 reads CASSQETLRLSGANVLTF. DNA for the CDR3: TGTGCCAGCAGCCAAGAGACCCTCAGGCTCTCTGGGGCCAACGTCCTGACTTTC.

V is TRBV19 and J is TRBJ1-1; 9 nucleotides agree with TRBD1. The CDR3 covers 13 residues. CDR1 and CDR2 (germline): LNHDA, SQIVND (reference sequence). Trimming at V came to 6 bases and at J to 5 bases, leaving 4 bases not matched to a gene. The CDR3, as DNA: TGTGCCAGTAGGCGGACAGGGGCGACTGAAGCTTTCTTT. As protein: CASRRTGATEAFF.

This clone has a single count. The rearrangement uses TRBV5-4 and TRBJ1-1, with D uncertain. Germline CDR1 reads SGHNT; CDR2 reads YYREEE (reference sequence). The V end was cut by 0 bases, the J end by 0 bases, with 9 bases between. The CDR3 extends over 15 amino acids. The CDR3 DNA reads as TGTGCCAGCAGCTTGGACTTAGCCTTGAACACTGAAGCTTTCTTT. It is translated as CASSLDLALNTEAFF. Full variable domain (rest looked up from reference TRBV5-4 and TRBJ1-1): ETGVTQSPTHLIKTRGQQVTLRCSSQSGHNTVSWYQQALGQGPQFIFQYYREEENGRGNFPPRFSGLQFPNYSSELNVNALELDDSALYLCASSLDLALNTEAFFGQGTRLTVV.

CDR3 in DNA: TGTGCCAGCTCACCAGCACAGGGGCGCAAGTACAATGAGCAGTTCTTC. Residues: CASSPAQGRKYNEQFF. This chain joins TRBV18 and TRBJ2-1; 7 bases fit TRBD1. The CDR3 length is 16 residues. After removal of 2 bases from V and 4 bases from J, the junction contained 8 bases not matched to a gene. The germline V gene encodes CDR1 KGHSH and CDR2 LQKENI.

J is TRBJ1-2 and V is TRBV6-1; 8 bases are a match to TRBD1. The CDR3 has 17 amino acids. The germline CDR1 and CDR2 sequences are MNHNS and SASEGT. Trimming removed 4 bases from V and 8 bases from J; junction bases left unmatched: 18. CDR3 bases: TGTGCCAGCAGTGGTGGATACTGGACAGGGAATCCTTTAGGCTACACCTTC. It yields the protein CASSGGYWTGNPLGYTF.

This clone appeared a few times. The chain combines TRBV18 with TRBJ2-1, with 13 bases identical to TRBD2. The CDR3 runs 20 residues. CDR1 and CDR2 from the germline V gene are KGHSH and LQKENI. Unmatched junction bases numbered 22, after V lost 6 bases and J lost 8 bases. CDR3 region: CASSPALLAGGPINLDEQFF. The CDR3 coding sequence is TGTGCCAGCTCCCCGGCACTACTAGCGGGGGGGCCTATCAATCTAGATGAGCAGTTCTTC.

The rearrangement joins TRBV5-5 to TRBJ1-3; 8 bases match TRBD1. J was trimmed by 1 base and V by 4 bases; bases with no gene match: 4. The CDR3 contains 15 residues. Germline V gene data show CDR1 as SGHKS and CDR2 as YYEKEE (reference sequence). CDR3 DNA: TGTGCCAGCAGCGACTGGACAGGGTCTGGAAACACCATATATTTT. It codes for CASSDWTGSGNTIYF.

This chain uses TRBV21-1 with TRBJ1-1; TRBD1, the table's D call, lacks a check against the DNA. TRBV21-1 is a listed pseudogene. The CDR3 is 18 residues long. The CDR3 protein is CASSKELFFRDKNTEAFF. The CDR3 coding sequence is TGTGCCAGCAGCAAAGAACTCTTCTTTCGGGACAAGAACACTGAAGCTTTCTTT.

The DNA for the CDR3 is TGTGCCAGCAGCCCATCGACAGGGACCAACACCGGGGAGCTGTTTTTT. Amino acid sequence: CASSPSTGTNTGELFF. V gene TRBV5-4 combines with J gene TRBJ2-2, with 7 bases fitting TRBD1. The germline V gene encodes CDR1 SGHNT and CDR2 YYREEE (reference sequence). V was pared by 4 bases and J by 2 bases, with 8 bases of the junction left unmatched. The CDR3 contains 16 residues. Full variable domain (rest looked up from reference TRBV5-4 and TRBJ2-2): ETGVTQSPTHLIKTRGQQVTLRCSSQSGHNTVSWYQQALGQGPQFIFQYYREEENGRGNFPPRFSGLQFPNYSSELNVNALELDDSALYLCASSPSTGTNTGELFFGEGSRLTVL.

CDR3 bases: TGTGCCAGTAGTATAGTCTTCTTAGCCAAAAACATTCAGTACTTC. It yields the protein CASSIVFLAKNIQYF. The V and J genes are TRBV19 and TRBJ2-4; D uncertain. Trimming stripped 1 base from V and 0 bases from J, with 7 bases between. Per the germline V gene, CDR1 is LNHDA and CDR2 is SQIVND (reference sequence). The CDR3 loop spans 15 amino acids.

The chain links TRBV24-1 to TRBJ2-3; a possible D gene is TRBD2 (6 bases). This CDR3 contains 13 residues. CDR1 is KGHDR, CDR2 SFDVKD, per germline. V lost 5 bases to trimming and J lost 6 bases, with 11 bases between them. CDR3 sequence reads: CATSVPGRDTQYF. CDR3 nucleotides: TGTGCCACCAGTGTACCGGGGAGGGATACGCAGTATTTT.

The chain combines TRBV11-2 with TRBJ2-2, with a weak D call TRBD2 (5 bases). Per germline, CDR1 SGHAT and CDR2 FQNNGV. The ends were cut back, 4 bases at V and 0 bases at J, with 12 bases in the middle. CDR3 length equals 16 residues. CDR3 in amino acids: CASSSRGSANTGELFF. DNA of the CDR3: TGTGCCAGCAGCTCCCGCGGGTCCGCGAACACCGGGGAGCTGTTTTTT.

This CDR3 is CASSSEGGELFF. The DNA of the CDR3 is TGTGCCAGCAGCTCGGAGGGCGGGGAGCTGTTTTTT. The chain links TRBV6-5 to TRBJ2-2; a possible D gene is TRBD2 (6 bases). The CDR3 totals 12 residues. CDR1 and CDR2 from the germline V gene are MNHEY and SVGAGI. V lost 6 bases and J 7 bases, leaving 9 bases between the germline ends.

The chain has TRBV9 and TRBJ2-1, with TRBD2 identical over 7 bases. V lost 1 base to trimming and J lost 3 bases; unmatched junction nucleotides: 10. The CDR3 has 17 residues. Germline values: CDR1 SGDLS, CDR2 YYNGEE. The CDR3 here is CASSVPGERGDYNEQFF. CDR3 coding DNA: TGTGCCAGCAGCGTACCGGGGGAGCGGGGCGACTACAATGAGCAGTTCTTC.

The chain recombines TRBV28 with TRBJ2-7; tentative D call: TRBD2 (6 bases). Trimming cost V 6 bases and J 3 bases, with 15 bases left between them. The CDR3 length is 14 residues. Germline V lookup: CDR1 MDHEN, CDR2 SYDVKM. The CDR3 spells CASRASLAFYEQYF. The CDR3 DNA follows: TGTGCCAGCAGGGCATCACTAGCATTCTACGAGCAGTACTTC. Based on the CDR3 plus reference TRBV28 and TRBJ2-7, the full variable domain is DVKVTQSSRYLVKRTGEKVFLECVQDMDHENMFWYRQDPGLGLRLIYFSYDVKMKEKGDIPEGYSVSREKKERFSLILESASTNQTSMYLCASRASLAFYEQYFGPGTRLTVT.